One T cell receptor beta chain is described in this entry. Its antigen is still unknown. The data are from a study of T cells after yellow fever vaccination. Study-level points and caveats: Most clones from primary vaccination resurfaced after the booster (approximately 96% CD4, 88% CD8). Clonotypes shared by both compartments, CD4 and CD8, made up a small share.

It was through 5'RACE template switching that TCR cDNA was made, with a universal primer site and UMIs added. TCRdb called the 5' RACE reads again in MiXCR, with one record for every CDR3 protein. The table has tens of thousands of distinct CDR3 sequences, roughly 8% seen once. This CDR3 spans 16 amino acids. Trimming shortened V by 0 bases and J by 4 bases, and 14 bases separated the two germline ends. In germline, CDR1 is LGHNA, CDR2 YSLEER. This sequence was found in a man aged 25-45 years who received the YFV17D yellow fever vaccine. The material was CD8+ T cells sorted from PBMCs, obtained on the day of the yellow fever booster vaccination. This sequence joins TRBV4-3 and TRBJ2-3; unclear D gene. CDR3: CASSQDRNMVSDTQYF. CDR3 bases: TGCGCCAGCAGCCAAGATCGAAACATGGTCTCAGATACGCAGTATTTT.